The present TCR beta chain was sequenced within a study of regulatory T cells in long-lasting Graves disease. This clonotype was counted at least ten times. Its specificity is not known. Time point specified: persistent/refractory GD, antithyroid drugs over 5 years with positive TRAb. The TCR library was made from RNA that had been extracted from PBMCs in TRIzol. V lost 9 bases to trimming and J lost 2 bases, with 10 bases between them. CDR1 and CDR2 (germline): KGHDR, SFDVKD. This CDR3 is 12 amino acids long. Construction of the TCR beta libraries employed iRepertoire HTBI primers in conjunction with Arm-PCR of CDR3 regions. TCRdb recomputed calls from the multiplex PCR reads with MiXCR, one row per CDR3 protein. Here the sample spans almost 350,000 distinct CDR3 sequences, roughly a fifth being singletons. Study conclusions and caveats: When disease was persistent, TRBV28, TRBJ1-2 and TRBJ2-5 were the favored segments.

The TCR comes from a female donor with Graves disease. This material consisted of peripheral blood mononuclear cells (PBMCs), taken when the disease was refractory, from a patient treated with antithyroid drugs. The rearrangement links TRBV24-1 to TRBJ2-7; the D is unclear. As DNA, the CDR3 is TGTGCCACCTCTTCAGGAGCCTACGAGCAGTACTTC. Amino acids: CATSSGAYEQYF.